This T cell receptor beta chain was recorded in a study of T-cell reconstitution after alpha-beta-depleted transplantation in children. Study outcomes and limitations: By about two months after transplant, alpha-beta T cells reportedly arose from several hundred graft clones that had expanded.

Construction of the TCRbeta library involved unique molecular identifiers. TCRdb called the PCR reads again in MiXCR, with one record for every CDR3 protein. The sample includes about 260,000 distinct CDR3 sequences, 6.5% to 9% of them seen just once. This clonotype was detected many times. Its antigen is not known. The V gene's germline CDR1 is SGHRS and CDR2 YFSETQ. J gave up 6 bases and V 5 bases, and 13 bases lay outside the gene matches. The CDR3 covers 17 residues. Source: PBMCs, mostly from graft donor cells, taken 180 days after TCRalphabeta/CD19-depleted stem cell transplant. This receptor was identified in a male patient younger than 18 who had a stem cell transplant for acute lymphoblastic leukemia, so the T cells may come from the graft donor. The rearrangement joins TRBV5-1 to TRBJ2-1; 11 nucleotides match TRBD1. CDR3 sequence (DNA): TGCGCCAGCAGGGCTGGACAGGGGGCCTTCCTCGGCAATGAGCAGTTCTTC. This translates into CASRAGQGAFLGNEQFF.